This T cell receptor beta chain was retrieved from a study of T cells after yellow fever vaccination (dated by TCRdb to between 2019 and 2020). For the study in its entirety: The SMART-Seq v4 Ultra Low Input RNA kit was used to prepare libraries from fractions with low cell numbers. To follow T-cell clones before and after both primary and booster YFV17D yellow fever vaccination, bulk TCR alpha and beta repertoires underwent longitudinal sequencing. Two healthy male donors made up the cohort, one aged 18 to 30 years and the other aged 30 to 40 years. Blood was drawn at multiple timepoints before and after primary and secondary immunization, with bulk PBMC replicates and cell subsets isolated.

Taken from cysteine to phenylalanine, the CDR3 has 14 residues. Only CDR3 DNA is held: 42 bases, read in frame from base 1. A distance of 11 bases separates the germline ends of V and J, which lose 0 bases and 8 bases respectively. The germline V gene gives CDR1 as MNHEY and CDR2 as SVGAGI. Summary of the overall study and its limitations: Compared with the primary T-cell response, the secondary T-cell response was weaker but faster, peaking on day 5 rather than day 15. After the booster, most clones that had expanded after primary vaccination were detected again (around 95% of CD4 and over 75% of CD8), suggesting broad maintenance of memory. A small share of clonotypes was detected in both CD4 and CD8 compartments, with the overlap likely arising from convergent recombination. Because abundant contaminating clonotypes from the bulk population could be contained in FACS-sorted repertoires, computational filtering was required. The study included only a couple of donors, which limits how far the findings can be generalized.

This sample's treatment or condition label indicates: live attenuated yellow fever vaccine strain. At each blood-draw timepoint, two biological replicates of bulk PBMCs were collected. A standard Ficoll-Paque protocol was used to isolate PBMCs from peripheral blood. TriZol was used to extract RNA from bulk PBMCs, CD4 and CD8 fractions, and dextramer-positive and dextramer-negative fractions. TCR cDNA was synthesized by 5'RACE template switching, through which a universal primer site and unique molecular identifiers were introduced. Priming for cDNA synthesis came from both the TCR alpha and TCR beta constant segments. Library amplification used two PCR steps, and the second PCR step added sample barcodes and sequencing adapters. Libraries were sequenced on Illumina HiSeq 2500 (2x100 bp) or NovaSeq (2x150 bp). The authors' analysis ran thus. MIGEC handled demultiplexing of reads and collapsing into UMI consensus sequences, while MiXCR performed V(D)J alignment. Clonotypes responding to the vaccine were identified with edgeR on replicate PBMC samples, with the criteria of FDR below 0.01 and a log2 fold change above 5 up to day 15. Each bulk clonotype received a CD4 or CD8 identity based on whether the sequenced CD4 or CD8 repertoire contained that clonotype at higher abundance. TCRdb itself trimmed the public reads at Q25 with fastp, ran MiXCR and retained productive beta chains. All rows with the same CDR3 protein become a single entry with the most common DNA and genes. Clone size and V and J calls follow TCRdb, not the original study. This sample lists 620,000 or so distinct CDR3 sequences; around 12% were detected once. The ten largest make up under 15% of the sample.

This clonotype turned up a few times. The antigen it binds to is not known. No per-base quality is available; no much larger clone lies one base away. The source of this sequence is a man younger than 40 who received the YFV17D yellow fever vaccine. The specimen comprised PBMCs, sampled on the day of the yellow fever booster vaccination. The rearrangement combines TRBV6-5 with TRBJ2-1; D gene: possibly TRBD1, on 6 matching bases. Here is the DNA: TGTGCCAGCAGTTACTCCAACAGGGCAGATGAGCAGTTCTTC. Translated, it reads CASSYSNRADEQFF.